This T cell receptor (beta chain) was observed in a study of PD-1 blockade in classical Hodgkin lymphoma. Findings and limits, study-wide: The CD4+ diversity rise by C4D1 was clearest in complete responders. The study reported lower baseline TCR diversity in newly diagnosed patients than in healthy donors. Undefined causes, possibly disease activity or prior therapy, underlie the repertoire differences. Patients newly diagnosed and complete responders had comparable baseline diversity.

The germline V gene encodes CDR1 MGHRA and CDR2 YSYEKL. This CDR3 contains 15 residues. Trimming left V 7 bases short and J 4 bases short, with 19 bases between. Exposure to brentuximab vedotin varied, and each patient had relapsed following autologous stem cell transplantation. As to this clone: Its antigen remains unknown.

Generated by immunoSEQ multiplex PCR, the TCRdb table keeps only in-frame clones and is missing some. Of tens of thousands of clones listed, around 86% are singletons. This receptor was obtained from a human donor with classical Hodgkin lymphoma. Material: peripheral blood mononuclear cells (PBMCs), obtained at baseline. The chain has TRBV4-1 and TRBJ2-5, with TRBD2 as a possible D gene (7 bases). The CDR3 reads CASILGAGEGETQYF. CDR3 coding DNA: TGCGCCAGCATCCTCGGGGCAGGGGAGGGAGAGACCCAGTACTTC.